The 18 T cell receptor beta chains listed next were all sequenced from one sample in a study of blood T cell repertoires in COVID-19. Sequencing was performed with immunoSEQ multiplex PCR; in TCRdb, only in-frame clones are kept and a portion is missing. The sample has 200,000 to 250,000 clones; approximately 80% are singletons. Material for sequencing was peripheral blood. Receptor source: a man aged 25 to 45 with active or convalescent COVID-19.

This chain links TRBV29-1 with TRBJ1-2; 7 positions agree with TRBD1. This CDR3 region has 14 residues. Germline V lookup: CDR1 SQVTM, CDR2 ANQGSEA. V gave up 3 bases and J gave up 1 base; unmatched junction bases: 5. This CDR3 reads CSVDDRAFNYGYTF. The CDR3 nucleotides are TGCAGCGTTGACGACAGGGCCTTTAACTATGGCTACACCTTC.

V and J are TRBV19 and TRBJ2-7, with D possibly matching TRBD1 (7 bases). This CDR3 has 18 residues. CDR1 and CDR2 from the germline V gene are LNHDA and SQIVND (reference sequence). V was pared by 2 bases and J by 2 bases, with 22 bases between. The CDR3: CASSISPYAGTDAYEQYF. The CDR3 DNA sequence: TGTGCCAGTAGTATATCGCCATACGCGGGGACAGACGCCTACGAGCAGTACTTC. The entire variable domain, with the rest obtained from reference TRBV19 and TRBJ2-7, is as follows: DGGITQSPKYLFRKEGQNVTLSCEQNLNHDAMYWYRQDPGQGLRLIYYSQIVNDFQKGDIAEGYSVSREKKESFPLTVTSAQKNPTAFYLCASSISPYAGTDAYEQYFGPGTRLTVT.

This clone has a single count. The CDR3 bases are TGTGCCAGCAGCTTAGTGGCGGGGGCAATTAACACCGGGGAGCTGTTTTTT. Its protein is CASSLVAGAINTGELFF. The chain couples TRBV7-8 to TRBJ2-2; TRBD2 is a possible D gene (7 bases). Germline CDR1 reads SGHVS; CDR2 reads FQNEAQ. The CDR3 length is 17 residues. V lost 1 base to trimming and J lost 2 bases, with 14 bases between them.

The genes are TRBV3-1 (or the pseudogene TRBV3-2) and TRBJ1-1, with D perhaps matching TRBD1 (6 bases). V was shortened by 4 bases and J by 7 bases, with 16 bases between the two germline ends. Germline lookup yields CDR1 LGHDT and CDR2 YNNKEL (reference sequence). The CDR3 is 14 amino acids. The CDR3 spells CASSLFGGAGEAFF. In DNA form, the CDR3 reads TGTGCCAGCAGCCTCTTTGGGGGGGCTGGTGAAGCTTTCTTT.

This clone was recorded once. CDR3 amino acids: CATSAGARRETQYF. The CDR3 DNA is TGTGCCACCAGTGCAGGGGCCCGACGGGAGACCCAGTACTTC. The chain couples TRBV24-1 to TRBJ2-5; tentative D call: TRBD1 (6 bases). This CDR3 comprises 14 residues. V shed 5 bases and J shed 5 bases, with 14 bases lying between them. CDR1 KGHDR and CDR2 SFDVKD come from the germline V gene.

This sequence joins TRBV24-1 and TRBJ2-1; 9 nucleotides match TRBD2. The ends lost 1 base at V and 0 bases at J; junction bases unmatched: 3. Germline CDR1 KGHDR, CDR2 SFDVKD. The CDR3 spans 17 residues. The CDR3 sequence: CATSDFLAGSSYNEQFF. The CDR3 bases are TGTGCCACCAGTGATTTCCTAGCGGGGAGCTCCTACAATGAGCAGTTCTTC.

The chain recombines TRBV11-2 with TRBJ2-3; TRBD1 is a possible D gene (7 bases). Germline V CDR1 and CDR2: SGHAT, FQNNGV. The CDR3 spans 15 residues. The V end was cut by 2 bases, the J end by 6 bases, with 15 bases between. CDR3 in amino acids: CASSLFGGGADTQYF. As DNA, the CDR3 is TGTGCCAGCAGCTTATTTGGAGGGGGCGCGGATACGCAGTATTTT.

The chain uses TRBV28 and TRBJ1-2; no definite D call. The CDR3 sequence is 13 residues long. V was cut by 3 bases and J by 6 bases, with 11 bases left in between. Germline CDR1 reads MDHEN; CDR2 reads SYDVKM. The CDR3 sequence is CASSFPNTHGYTF. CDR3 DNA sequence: TGTGCCAGCAGTTTCCCGAATACACATGGCTACACCTTC.

This CDR3 is CASSPPAPTEAFF. For the CDR3, the DNA is TGTGCCAGCTCACCACCAGCCCCCACTGAAGCTTTCTTT. J is TRBJ1-1 and V is TRBV18, with no clear D. The CDR3 has 13 amino acids. The ends were cut back, 0 bases at V and 4 bases at J, with 6 bases in the middle. Germline CDR1 KGHSH, CDR2 LQKENI. The full variable domain, with the rest looked up from reference TRBV18 and TRBJ1-1, is NAGVMQNPRHLVRRRGQEARLRCSPMKGHSHVYWYRQLPEEGLKFMVYLQKENIIDESGMPKERFSAEFPKEGPSILRIQQVVRGDSAAYFCASSPPAPTEAFFGQGTRLTVV.

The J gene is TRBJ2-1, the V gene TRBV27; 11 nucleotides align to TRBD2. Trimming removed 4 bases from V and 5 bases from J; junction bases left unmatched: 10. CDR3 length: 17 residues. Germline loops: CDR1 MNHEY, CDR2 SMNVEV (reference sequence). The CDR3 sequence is CASSSLAGGLGHNEQFF. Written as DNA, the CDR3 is TGTGCCAGCAGTTCTCTAGCGGGGGGCTTAGGGCACAATGAGCAGTTCTTC.

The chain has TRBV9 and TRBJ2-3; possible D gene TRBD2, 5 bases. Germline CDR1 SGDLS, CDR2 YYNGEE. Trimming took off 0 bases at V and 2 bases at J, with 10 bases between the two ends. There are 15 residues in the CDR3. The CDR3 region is CASSVDGEHTDTQYF. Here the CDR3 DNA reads TGTGCCAGCAGCGTAGACGGGGAGCACACAGATACGCAGTATTTT. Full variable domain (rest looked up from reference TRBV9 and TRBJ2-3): DSGVTQTPKHLITATGQRVTLRCSPRSGDLSVYWYQQSLDQGLQFLIQYYNGEERAKGNILERFSAQQFPDLHSELNLSSLELGDSALYFCASSVDGEHTDTQYFGPGTRLTVL.

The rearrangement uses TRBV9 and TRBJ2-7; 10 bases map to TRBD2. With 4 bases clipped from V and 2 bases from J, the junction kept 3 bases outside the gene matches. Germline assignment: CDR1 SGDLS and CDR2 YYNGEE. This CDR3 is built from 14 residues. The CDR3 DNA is TGTGCCAGCAGCTTCGGGACTAGCGCCTACGAGCAGTACTTC. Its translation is CASSFGTSAYEQYF.

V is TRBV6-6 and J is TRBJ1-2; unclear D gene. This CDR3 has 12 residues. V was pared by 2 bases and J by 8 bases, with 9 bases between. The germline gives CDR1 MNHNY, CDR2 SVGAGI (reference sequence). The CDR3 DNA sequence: TGTGCCAGCAGTTACGGAGCGGGCGGCTACACCTTC. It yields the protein CASSYGAGGYTF.

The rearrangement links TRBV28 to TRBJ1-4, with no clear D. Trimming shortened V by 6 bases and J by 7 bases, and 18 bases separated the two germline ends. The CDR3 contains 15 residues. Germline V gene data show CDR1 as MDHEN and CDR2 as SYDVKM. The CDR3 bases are TGTGCCAGCAGCCCCCGTGTCGGGGTGGGTGAAAAACTGTTTTTT. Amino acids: CASSPRVGVGEKLFF.

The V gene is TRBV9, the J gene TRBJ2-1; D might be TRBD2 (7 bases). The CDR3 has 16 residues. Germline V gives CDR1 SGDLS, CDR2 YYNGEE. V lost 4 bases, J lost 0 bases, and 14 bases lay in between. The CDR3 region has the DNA TGTGCCAGCAGCCTGGGAGGGGGAGTCTCCTACAATGAGCAGTTCTTC. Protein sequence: CASSLGGGVSYNEQFF.

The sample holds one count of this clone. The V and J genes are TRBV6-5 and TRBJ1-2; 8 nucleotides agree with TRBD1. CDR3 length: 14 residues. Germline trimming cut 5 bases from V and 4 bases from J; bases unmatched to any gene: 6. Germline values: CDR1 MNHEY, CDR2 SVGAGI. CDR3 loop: CASSQGASPYGYTF. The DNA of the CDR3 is TGTGCCAGCAGTCAGGGGGCCAGCCCCTATGGCTACACCTTC.

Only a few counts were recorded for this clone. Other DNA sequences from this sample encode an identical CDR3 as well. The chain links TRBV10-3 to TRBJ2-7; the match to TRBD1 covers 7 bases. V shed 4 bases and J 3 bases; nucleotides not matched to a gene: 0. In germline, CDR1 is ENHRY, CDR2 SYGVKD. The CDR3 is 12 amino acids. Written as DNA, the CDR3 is TGTGCCATCAGTGGACAGGGCTACGAGCAGTACTTC. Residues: CAISGQGYEQYF.

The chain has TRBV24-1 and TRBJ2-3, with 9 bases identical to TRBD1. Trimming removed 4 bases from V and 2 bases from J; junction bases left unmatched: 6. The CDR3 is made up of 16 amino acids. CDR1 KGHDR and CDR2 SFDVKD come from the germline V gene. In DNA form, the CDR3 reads TGTGCCACCAGTGACCCTGGGACAGGGCCCACAGATACGCAGTATTTT. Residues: CATSDPGTGPTDTQYF.